The rows below give T cell receptor beta chains drawn from one sample of a study of shared clonotypes between healthy human individuals. This table comes from immunoSEQ multiplex PCR, and its TCRdb copy is limited to in-frame clones, with some not included. The sample records millions of clones, approximately 95% being singletons. Sequencing used naive CD4+ T cells from PBMCs. Every receptor here comes from a man aged 18 to 35 in good health. Some clones in this sample may be carry-over from other donors' samples. The CDR3 runs from the conserved cysteine through the conserved F or W. The D gene is left open where the match is weak. Clone size is not always given. Where it is, it says once, few, many or a class for expanded clones.

CDR3nt,CDR3aa,j_gene,d_gene,abundance,v_gene
TGTGCCAGCAGGACAACAGGGGGCGCAGAGACCCAGTACTTC,CASRTTGGAETQYF,TRBJ2-5,TRBD1,NA,TRBV28
TGTGCCAGCAGCCCCCCTGGACTAGTACATGAGCAGTTCTTC,CASSPPGLVHEQFF,TRBJ2-1,TRBD2,NA,TRBV11-3
TGTGCCAGCAGTGGACCGGGCCTCTATGGCTACACCTTC,CASSGPGLYGYTF,TRBJ1-2,NA,NA,TRBV25-1
TGTGCCAGCAGACCACCGGGGGGGAATCAGCCCCAGCATTTT,CASRPPGGNQPQHF,TRBJ1-5,NA,NA,TRBV6-5
TGTGCCAGGGGTATCGGGTTATCTGGAAACACCATATATTTT,CARGIGLSGNTIYF,TRBJ1-3,NA,NA,TRBV19
TGTGCCAGCAGTTTAACAGGGGTAGATCAGCCCCAGCATTTT,CASSLTGVDQPQHF,TRBJ1-5,TRBD1,once,TRBV7-2
TGTGCCAGCAGCGTAGTGGGGACTAGTATTGTCGATGAGCAGTTCTTC,CASSVVGTSIVDEQFF,TRBJ2-1,TRBD2,NA,TRBV9
TGTGCCAGCAGTGGACACGGGACAGGGGCTTATGGCTACACCTTC,CASSGHGTGAYGYTF,TRBJ1-2,TRBD1,NA,TRBV25-1
TGTGCCTGGGCGGTAGATCCGACGGATGAAAAACTGTTTTTT,CAWAVDPTDEKLFF,TRBJ1-4,NA,NA,TRBV30
TGTGCCAGCAGTTTAAGGGGACTAGCGGGAGGTCCTCTCTCCTACAATGAGCAGTTCTTC,CASSLRGLAGGPLSYNEQFF,TRBJ2-1,TRBD2,NA,TRBV27
TGTGCCAGCAGTTTAGTCGGGTCCTGGGAGCTGTTTTTT,CASSLVGSWELFF,TRBJ2-2,NA,NA,TRBV28
TGTGCCAGCAGCAGATTAGGGGTGGTCGCCGGGGAGCTGTTTTTT,CASSRLGVVAGELFF,TRBJ2-2,NA,NA,TRBV5-6
TGTGCCAGCACCCCGCGTACAGGGGGCCACGAGCAGTACTTC,CASTPRTGGHEQYF,TRBJ2-7,TRBD1,NA,TRBV5-8
TGTGCCAGCAATTCGGCTAGCGGGAGCCAAGAGACCCAGTACTTC,CASNSASGSQETQYF,TRBJ2-5,TRBD2,NA,TRBV28
TGTGCCAGCAGCTTAACGTGGGGGCAGAAAGGCGGCTACACCTTC,CASSLTWGQKGGYTF,TRBJ1-2,NA,NA,TRBV7-3
TGTGCCAGCAGCTTCCAATCGGGGGCCACCTACGAGCAGTACTTC,CASSFQSGATYEQYF,TRBJ2-7,NA,NA,TRBV11-2
TGTGCCAGCTCTGCCCGCACAGATACGCAGTATTTT,CASSARTDTQYF,TRBJ2-3,NA,NA,TRBV5-4
TGTGCCGCCGAGAGGGACACTGAAGCTTTCTTT,CAAERDTEAFF,TRBJ1-1,NA,few,TRBV6-5
TGTGCCTGGAGGGGCAGTTCCTACGAGCAGTACTTC,CAWRGSSYEQYF,TRBJ2-7,NA,NA,TRBV30
TGTGCCAGCAGTTACCGGGACAGGGGCTACGAGCAGTACTTC,CASSYRDRGYEQYF,TRBJ2-7,TRBD1,NA,TRBV28
TGTGCCAGCAGCCAGAGCTCCTACAATGAGCAGTTCTTC,CASSQSSYNEQFF,TRBJ2-1,NA,NA,TRBV2
TGTGCCAGCAGTTTCTTACTAGCGGGAGTTCATAATGAGCAGTTCTTC,CASSFLLAGVHNEQFF,TRBJ2-1,TRBD2,NA,TRBV27
TGTGCCAGCAGCTCCTCCGAGGACCGCTCGGTGGTTCAGTACTTC,CASSSSEDRSVVQYF,TRBJ2-4,NA,NA,TRBV7-8
TGTGCCAGCAGTGTCCCGAGGGGAGGTACGGACGAGCAGTACTTC,CASSVPRGGTDEQYF,TRBJ2-7,NA,once,TRBV6-1
TGTGCCAGCAGCCCCCATTATGAACCGGGCTCCGGGGAGCTGTTTTTT,CASSPHYEPGSGELFF,TRBJ2-2,NA,once,TRBV4-2
TGTGCCAGCAGTTTAGTGGATTCCTATGGCTACACCTTC,CASSLVDSYGYTF,TRBJ1-2,NA,NA,TRBV28
TGTGCCAGCAGCATTAGCGGTCCCTACAATGAGCAGTTCTTC,CASSISGPYNEQFF,TRBJ2-1,NA,NA,TRBV28
TGTGCCAGCAGCCAACAGGGTCCCTACGAGCAGTACTTC,CASSQQGPYEQYF,TRBJ2-7,NA,NA,TRBV7-9
TGTGCCAGCAGCCATACAGGGATTCCCCCTGAGGAGCAGTACTTC,CASSHTGIPPEEQYF,TRBJ2-7,NA,NA,TRBV6-1
TGTGCCAGCGCAACTAGCCCGGGCTCAGGCGAGCAGTACTTC,CASATSPGSGEQYF,TRBJ2-7,NA,NA,TRBV11-1
TGTGCCAGCAGCTTGGGGCAGGGGAGTTTCACTGAAGCTTTCTTT,CASSLGQGSFTEAFF,TRBJ1-1,NA,NA,TRBV5-4
TGTGCCAGCAGCTTAGCAGGAGTAGGCGGAGAGACCCAGTACTTC,CASSLAGVGGETQYF,TRBJ2-5,NA,NA,TRBV7-9
TGCGCCAGCAGCCTCGGGGCCTTTACAACCACCGGGGAGCTGTTTTTT,CASSLGAFTTTGELFF,TRBJ2-2,NA,NA,TRBV4-3
TGTGCCAGCAGCCTCGGACAGGGTAACTACGAGCAGTACTTC,CASSLGQGNYEQYF,TRBJ2-7,TRBD1,NA,TRBV28
TGCGCCAACAGGATAGCGGGAGGGCCTGTTGTTCTAGCCAAAAACATTCAGTACTTC,CANRIAGGPVVLAKNIQYF,TRBJ2-4,TRBD2,NA,TRBV4-1
TGTGCCAGCAGTTACGCAGGCAACACTGAAGCTTTCTTT,CASSYAGNTEAFF,TRBJ1-1,NA,NA,TRBV6-5
TGTGCCAGCAGTTCCTCAGGGTCAAGAGGCTACACCTTC,CASSSSGSRGYTF,TRBJ1-2,NA,NA,TRBV7-9
TGTGCCAGCAGCTTAGGGGCTAGCGCCCAAGAGACCCAGTACTTC,CASSLGASAQETQYF,TRBJ2-5,NA,NA,TRBV11-2
TGTGCCAGCATGCCCAGCGGGGCATTGAATGAGCAGTTCTTC,CASMPSGALNEQFF,TRBJ2-1,TRBD2,NA,TRBV6-1
TGCGCCAGCAGCTCCCAAGGACAGGGGACCTACAATGAGCAGTTCTTC,CASSSQGQGTYNEQFF,TRBJ2-1,TRBD1,NA,TRBV5-1
TGCGCCAGCAGCTTGGAGGGCCGAGGGGCCCGGGGCTACACCTTC,CASSLEGRGARGYTF,TRBJ1-2,NA,NA,TRBV5-1